This T cell receptor (beta chain) was captured by sequencing in a study of siplizumab effects on memory and regulatory T cells. Study-wide findings and caveats: Apparently key alloresponse contributors, naive T cells also seemed more diverse than memory cells.

TCRdb keeps only in-frame clones here, not all; method: immunoSEQ multiplex PCR. In the table there are approximately 100,000 clones, 92% of which are singletons. Trimming took off 5 bases at V and 4 bases at J, with 11 bases between the two ends. CDR1 is LNHDA, CDR2 SQIVND, per germline (reference sequence). This CDR3 has 13 residues. In regard to this clone: Its antigen is unidentified.

The chain links TRBV19 to TRBJ1-2, with D possibly matching TRBD1 (5 bases). The clonotype originates from a human donor in good health. Sequenced: Tregs sorted from blood. CDR3 bases: TGTGCCAGTAGTTGGGGCAGACTCTATGGCTACACCTTC. The encoded protein is CASSWGRLYGYTF.